This record concerns one T cell receptor beta chain sequence. The sample is drawn from a study of blood T cell repertoires in COVID-19. Study background: The study drew acute and convalescent COVID-19 samples from the United States, Italy and Spain. T cells, B-cell-depleted T cells, or PBMCs supplied cDNA or gDNA.

The V segment lost 4 bases and the J segment 5 bases; nucleotides outside the gene matches: 2. The CDR3 totals 15 residues. CDR1 is SGDLS and CDR2 is YYNGEE in the germline V gene. Authors' methods: Estimated nucleated cell counts came from reference gene primer amplification. Generated by immunoSEQ multiplex PCR, the TCRdb table keeps only in-frame clones and is missing some. Clonal size and the V and J genes are those of that table, whereas D and trimming came from the DNA. The sample comprises about 86,000 clones, 82% of which are singletons, and approximately 1.3% rests with the top ten. The TCR was taken from a woman of 80 years or more with acute or convalescent COVID-19. The sequenced sample consisted of peripheral blood. V usage is TRBV9 and J usage is TRBJ2-1; 14 nucleotides align to TRBD2. CDR3 sequence (DNA): TGTGCCAGCAGCTGGGGACTAGCGGGAGACAATGAGCAGTTCTTC. It is translated as CASSWGLAGDNEQFF.